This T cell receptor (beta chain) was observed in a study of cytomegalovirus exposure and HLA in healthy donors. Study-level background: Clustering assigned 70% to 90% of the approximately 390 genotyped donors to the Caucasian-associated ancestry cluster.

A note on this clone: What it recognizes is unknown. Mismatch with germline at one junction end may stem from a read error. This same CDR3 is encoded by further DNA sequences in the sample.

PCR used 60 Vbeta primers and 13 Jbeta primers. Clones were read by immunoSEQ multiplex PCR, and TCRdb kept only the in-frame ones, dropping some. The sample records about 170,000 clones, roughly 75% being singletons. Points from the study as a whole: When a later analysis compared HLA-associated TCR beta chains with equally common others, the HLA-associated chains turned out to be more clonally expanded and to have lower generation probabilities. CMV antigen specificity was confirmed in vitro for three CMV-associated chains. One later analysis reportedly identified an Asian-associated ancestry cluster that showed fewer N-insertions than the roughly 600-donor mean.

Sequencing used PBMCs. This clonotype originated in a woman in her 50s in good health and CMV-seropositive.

The CDR3 nucleotides read TGCGCCAGCAGCTTAGTGACTAGCGGGAGGGAGACCCAGTACTTC. Translation gives CASSLVTSGRETQYF. V is TRBV7-2 and J is TRBJ2-5, with 13 positions matching TRBD2. The CDR3 covers 15 residues. In germline, CDR1 is SGHTA, CDR2 FQGNSA.